This T cell receptor beta chain stems from a study of T and B cells in COVID-19 patients (dated by TCRdb to about 2020). Context from the whole study: Using TRB and IGH repertoire sequencing of peripheral blood, the study characterized adaptive immunity in COVID-19 patients who had active infection or had recovered. A recovered cohort comprised some 19 patients contributing under 25 samples, mostly after mild to moderate COVID-19 managed as outpatients. A median age of around 35 years was recorded in the recovered cohort versus around 67 years in the active-infection cohort. Critical illness requiring mechanical ventilation or ECMO was present in three fifths of the roughly 20 patients in the active-infection cohort. Comorbidities linked to unfavorable COVID-19 outcome were present in 18 of 20 patients in the active-infection cohort. The repository of TCR and BCR sequences included roughly 70 time points from about 40 patients, and more than 7 million TCR sequences were analysed. A couple of patients belonged to both the recovered and active cohorts because samples were available from active disease and after recovery. Repertoire analyses used an age-matched reference group of approximately 42 healthy donors who were negative for COVID-19 antibodies as the comparison. As many as 9 follow-up blood samples were taken per patient, and some of the samples covered different disease stages within the same individual. What the research found in general, with its limitations: Blood samples obtained from mildly ill patients during symptoms, as well as early samples obtained from severe cases, were available only in scarce numbers. During active COVID-19 the TRB repertoires were highly clonal, but at recovery diversity and richness rose above the levels seen in healthy donors. A total of roughly 2,300 TCR clusters were exclusive to the recovered cohort, and 31 of those clusters were low-pGen clusters. The size of the cohort was considered insufficient for assessing HLA contributions to COVID-19 susceptibility or severity. Strongly skewed TRBV/TRBJ gene usage was reported in patients with COVID-19. Specific T cell subsets (CD4+/Treg/CD8+) and sorted SARS-CoV-2-responsive or tetramer+ T cells had not yet been sequenced, with those experiments still ongoing. The reported TCR clusters were said to need prospective validation before any clinical use.

By share, this clonotype ranks as medium-sized (0.01 to 0.1%). The antigen it binds to is not known. Base-call qualities are not available, and no considerably larger clone is one nucleotide away. TCRdb names Illumina MiSeq as the instrument used. Multiplex PCR with BIOMED2 TRB-A/B primer pools was used to amplify TRB rearrangements. Illumina-compatible adapters and 7-nucleotide sample barcodes were attached to the amplicons in two consecutive PCRs. Phusion HS II polymerase was used for all library PCRs. Amplicons were purified from gel with the NucleoSpin Gel and PCR Clean-up kit, quantified on Qubit, and pooled at 3.5 to 4.5 nM. Before Illumina next-generation sequencing, the quality of the amplicon pool was assessed on an Agilent 2100 Bioanalyzer. On the authors' methods: TRB rearrangements were annotated with MiXCR 3.0.8 using the default MiXCR reference library. Non-productive reads and sequences with fewer than 2 reads were removed, and each unique CDR3 nucleotide sequence was counted as one clone. Clonality, diversity, richness and V-J gene usage were computed in R 3.5.1. TCR clustering by CDR3 similarity used GLIPH2, with generation probabilities calculated by OLGA. GLIPH2 clusters were kept only if they contained at least four unique TCR clonotypes found in at least three individuals. TCRdb's own reprocessing of the public reads used fastp at Q25 and MiXCR and kept productive beta chains. CDR3 protein duplicates are merged, each entry listing the most common genes and DNA. TCRdb's processing, not the authors', yielded these V and J calls. Counted in this sample were around 15,000 distinct CDR3 sequences; roughly 28% of them appeared once. The ten largest clones capture nearly 7% of the sample.

Genomic DNA extracted from blood, in amounts of 250-500 ng, served as the starting material for amplifying TRB repertoires. The germline V gene supplies CDR1 KGHSH and CDR2 LQKENI. Trimming costs V 0 bases and J 5 bases, and their ends lie 14 bases apart. The cysteine opens and the phenylalanine closes a CDR3 of 15 amino acids. The sequence is cut down to CDR3 DNA, 45 bases in frame from base 1. Sequenced: blood. The V gene is TRBV18 and the J gene is TRBJ2-7, with the D call perhaps TRBD1 or TRBD2, as 5 bases match in each case. This sequence was found in a human donor who had recovered from COVID-19. The sequenced DNA: TGTGCCAGCTCACCACCGCCAGGGTCGAGGGACGAGCAGTACTTC. Its protein reads: CASSPPPGSRDEQYF.